These T cell receptor beta chains were read from a single sample in a study of cytomegalovirus exposure and HLA in healthy donors. The method was immunoSEQ multiplex PCR; TCRdb's version includes in-frame clones alone and lacks a portion of them. The profile covers about 150,000 clones, with over 65% appearing a single time and 10% to 15% taken by the ten largest. Sequences were obtained from PBMCs. These receptors all stem from a man aged 40-49 years in good health and CMV-seropositive. Both conserved end residues are part of each CDR3. The order of the fields is D gene, J gene, V gene, clone size, CDR3 protein, CDR3 DNA. D genes are given only for firm matches. Rows may omit the clone size; those that give it use once, few, many or a size class.

NA,TRBJ2-1,TRBV2,NA,CASRYRDNTYNEQFF,TGTGCCAGCAGATACCGGGACAATACCTACAATGAGCAGTTCTTC
NA,TRBJ2-7,TRBV29-1,NA,CSVDLPGQRVEQYF,TGCAGCGTTGACCTCCCGGGACAGCGGGTCGAGCAGTACTTC
TRBD1,TRBJ1-5,TRBV2,NA,CASTTGQSSNQPQHF,TGTGCCAGCACTACGGGACAGTCGAGCAATCAGCCCCAGCATTTT
NA,TRBJ1-1,TRBV30,NA,CACSRGLNTEAFF,TGTGCCTGCAGTAGGGGATTGAACACTGAAGCTTTCTTT
TRBD1,TRBJ1-5,TRBV19,NA,CASSTPRTGRNQPQHF,TGTGCCAGTAGTACTCCCCGGACAGGGCGAAATCAGCCCCAGCATTTT
TRBD1,TRBJ1-2,TRBV7-9,NA,CASSLADRAYTF,TGTGCCAGCAGCTTAGCTGACAGGGCATACACCTTC
NA,TRBJ2-4,TRBV28,once,CASSLLGGLAKNIQYF,TGTGCCAGCAGTTTACTCGGGGGGCTAGCCAAAAACATTCAGTACTTC
TRBD1,TRBJ2-5,TRBV7-8,once,CASSTYRDRGQETQYF,TGTGCCAGCAGCACTTACCGGGACAGGGGACAAGAGACCCAGTACTTC
NA,TRBJ2-1,TRBV7-3,few,CASSFQSGPYNEQFF,TGTGCCAGCAGCTTCCAAAGCGGCCCTTACAATGAGCAGTTCTTC
NA,TRBJ2-5,TRBV2,NA,CASSPQGIVETQYF,TGTGCCAGCAGCCCGCAGGGTATCGTTGAGACCCAGTACTTC
TRBD2,TRBJ2-5,TRBV15,NA,CATSRLSGAGEETQYF,TGTGCCACCAGTCGCCTTAGCGGGGCGGGGGAGGAGACCCAGTACTTC